This T cell receptor beta chain was sequenced during a study of blood T cell repertoires in COVID-19. Across the whole study: PBMCs, B-cell-depleted T cells, or T cells were the source of the cDNA or gDNA that made up the material.

J lost 0 bases, V lost 2 bases, and 16 bases had no gene match. There are 20 residues in the CDR3. CDR1 and CDR2 (germline): LGHDT, YNNKEL (reference sequence). Original processing methods: Reference gene primer amplification gave estimated nucleated cell counts. Libraries were prepared by immunoSEQ multiplex PCR; TCRdb keeps only in-frame clonotypes and omits some of them. The V and J calls and clone size are taken from that table; D and trimming were inferred from the DNA. The sample has approximately 100,000 clones, roughly 86% seen once. The source material was peripheral blood. The sequence came from a man aged 45 to 65 with acute or convalescent COVID-19. The chain recombines TRBV3-1 (or the pseudogene TRBV3-2) with TRBJ2-1; 7 nucleotides agree with TRBD2. CDR3 loop: CASSQNAPGQRGNSYNEQFF. The CDR3 DNA sequence: TGTGCCAGCAGCCAAAACGCCCCGGGCCAGCGGGGTAACTCCTACAATGAGCAGTTCTTC.